Below, 14 T cell receptor beta chains from the same sample are listed, as sequenced in a study of cytomegalovirus exposure and HLA in healthy donors. PCR employed 60 Vbeta and 13 Jbeta primers. Method: immunoSEQ multiplex PCR; TCRdb's copy keeps in-frame clones and lacks some. The repertoire holds fewer than 200,000 clones, with about 80% as singletons. The specimen was PBMCs. Receptors were obtained from a man aged 30 to 45 in good health and CMV-seronegative.

The chain has TRBV11-2 and TRBJ2-3, with TRBD2 identical over 9 bases. The germline CDR1 and CDR2 sequences are SGHAT and FQNNGV. Unmatched junction bases numbered 6, after V lost 10 bases and J lost 4 bases. The CDR3 extends over 13 amino acids. As DNA, the CDR3 is TGTGCCACGGGTAGCGGGAGTCCAGATACGCAGTATTTT. Amino acid sequence: CATGSGSPDTQYF.

The chain is built from TRBV7-9 and TRBJ2-4, with 12 bases fitting TRBD2. Trimming took 5 bases from V and 10 from J; bases not matched to a gene: 6. The CDR3 is 14 amino acids. Germline V gene sequence: CDR1 SEHNR, CDR2 FQNEAQ (reference sequence). CDR3 nucleotide sequence: TGTGCCAGCAGCCCGGTACTAGCGGGAGGTATTCAGTACTTC. It yields the protein CASSPVLAGGIQYF.

The chain recombines TRBV10-3 with TRBJ2-3; no reliable D call. CDR3 length: 13 amino acids. CDR1 is ENHRY, CDR2 SYGVKD, per germline. Trimming cost V 7 bases and J 1 base, with 9 bases left between them. The CDR3 loop reads CAIKSLGTDTQYF. For the CDR3, the DNA is TGTGCCATCAAATCTCTCGGCACAGATACGCAGTATTTT.

The chain has TRBV28 and TRBJ2-2; 11 nucleotides match TRBD1. CDR3 length: 15 amino acids. J was trimmed by 6 bases and V by 6 bases; bases with no gene match: 6. The V gene's germline CDR1 is MDHEN and CDR2 SYDVKM. The CDR3 region has the DNA TGTGCCAGCAGCGGGGGACAGGGGGACCCCGGGGAGCTGTTTTTT. Translation gives CASSGGQGDPGELFF.

This chain uses TRBV27 with TRBJ1-5; a weak D match, TRBD1 (6 bases). V was clipped by 2 bases and J by 2 bases, with 13 bases between them. CDR3 length: 16 amino acids. Germline values: CDR1 MNHEY, CDR2 SMNVEV (reference sequence). CDR3 nucleotide sequence: TGTGCCAGCAGTTTAAACAGGGTTGAGGGCAATCAGCCCCAGCATTTT. Residues: CASSLNRVEGNQPQHF.

This CDR3 reads CASSLGGGTEAFF. As DNA, the CDR3 is TGTGCCAGCAGTTTAGGGGGAGGCACTGAAGCTTTCTTT. The chain has TRBV28 and TRBJ1-1, with D possibly being TRBD1 (5 bases). CDR3 length: 13 residues. Trimming left V 2 bases short and J 4 bases short, with 8 bases between. Germline V lookup: CDR1 MDHEN, CDR2 SYDVKM.

The sample holds one count of this clone. CDR3: CASSEVGTRGQPQHF. CDR3 nucleotide sequence: TGTGCCAGCAGTGAAGTGGGGACCCGGGGGCAGCCCCAGCATTTT. The chain uses TRBV6-1 and TRBJ1-5; perhaps TRBD1 as D (5 bases). Trimming took 1 base from V and 7 from J, leaving 14 bases between them. CDR3 length equals 15 residues. Germline-derived CDR1 and CDR2 are MNHNS and SASEGT.

The V call is TRBV11-3, the J call TRBJ2-6; 7 bases map to TRBD2. The V segment lost 5 bases and the J segment 0 bases; nucleotides outside the gene matches: 10. In germline, CDR1 is SGHNT, CDR2 YENEEA. The CDR3 totals 18 residues. The DNA for the CDR3 is TGTGCCAGCAGCCCTCGAGCGGGACGGAACTCTGGGGCCAACGTCCTGACTTTC. Protein sequence: CASSPRAGRNSGANVLTF.

This clone was counted only a few times. In the same sample, other DNA sequences code for this CDR3. CDR3 coding DNA: TGTGCCAGCAGCAAACGGGACAGAACCACTGAAGCTTTCTTT. It codes for CASSKRDRTTEAFF. The chain employs TRBV7-9 and TRBJ1-1; 7 nucleotides line up with TRBD1. The CDR3 contains 14 residues. The junction had 7 bases not matched to a gene; V was cut back by 5 bases and J by 4 bases. The germline V gene has CDR1 SEHNR and CDR2 FQNEAQ (reference sequence).

CDR3 sequence reads: CASSFPGLAGGGSEQYF. The CDR3 DNA is TGTGCCAGCAGCTTTCCGGGACTAGCGGGAGGAGGATCCGAGCAGTACTTC. V and J are TRBV7-3 and TRBJ2-7, with TRBD2 identical over 15 bases. The junction had 9 bases not matched to a gene; V was cut back by 3 bases and J by 6 bases. Germline CDR1 reads SGHTA; CDR2 reads FQGTGA. This CDR3 region has 17 residues.

J is TRBJ2-7 and V is TRBV28; D might be TRBD1 (5 bases). The V gene lost 4 bases and the J gene lost 3 bases, with 19 bases spanning the gap. CDR3 size: 16 residues. Looked up from germline, CDR1 is MDHEN and CDR2 is SYDVKM. The CDR3 is CASSSKGWGVSYEQYF. CDR3 DNA: TGTGCCAGCAGTTCTAAGGGGTGGGGTGTGAGCTACGAGCAGTACTTC.

V is TRBV7-6 and J is TRBJ1-2; unclear D gene. This CDR3 contains 18 residues. V was clipped by 5 bases and J by 8 bases, with 30 bases between them. Germline loops: CDR1 SGHVS, CDR2 FNYEAQ. The CDR3 sequence is CASSLKPMGDPSWGGYTF. In DNA, the CDR3 is TGTGCCAGCAGCCTAAAGCCTATGGGAGATCCCTCTTGGGGAGGCTACACCTTC.

The V gene is TRBV27, the J gene TRBJ1-2; D is uncertain. V lost 5 bases to trimming and J lost 8 bases, with 9 bases between them. CDR3 length: 11 residues. From germline, CDR1 is MNHEY and CDR2 SMNVEV (reference sequence). CDR3 DNA: TGTGCCAGCAGTAAAGGGAGCGGCTACACCTTC. It encodes CASSKGSGYTF.

The chain couples TRBV7-9 to TRBJ2-5, with 9 bases that match TRBD1. The end of the DNA aligns better with TRBJ2-7, so the J call may be wrong. CDR1 and CDR2 from the germline V gene are SEHNR and FQNEAQ (reference sequence). CDR3 length: 15 amino acids. The CDR3 protein is CASSLRDRVRDEQYF. The CDR3, as DNA: TGTGCCAGCAGCTTACGGGACAGGGTGAGGGACGAGCAGTACTTC.